A single TCR beta chain is shown here with its context. A volume of 9.5 to 10 ml of fresh peripheral blood supplied the PBMCs. The entry originates in a study of Graves' ophthalmopathy and Graves' hyperthyroidism. This CDR3 has 16 residues. CDR1 is SGHDT, CDR2 YYEEEE, per germline. The ends were cut back, 4 bases at V and 5 bases at J, with 21 bases in the middle. From RNA, the CDR3 regions of TCR beta chains were amplified and sequenced. First-round RT-PCR with HTBI primers preceded a second-round multiplex PCR. TCRdb ran MiXCR on the multiplex PCR reads and lists one entry per CDR3 protein. The sample yields 230,000 or so distinct CDR3 sequences, around 45% seen once.

The chain joins TRBV5-6 to TRBJ2-5; a possible D gene is TRBD1 (6 bases). Sequencing was carried out using peripheral blood. The clonotype comes from an adult man with Graves' ophthalmopathy. The CDR3 loop reads CASSPEDSPSRETQYF. CDR3 DNA: TGTGCCAGCAGCCCCGAGGACAGTCCCTCGAGGGAGACCCAGTACTTC.